This T cell receptor (beta chain) was identified in a study of blood T cell repertoires in COVID-19. Study background: Some COVID-19 samples were acute and others convalescent; all came from the United States, Italy and Spain. T cells, B-cell-depleted T cells, or PBMCs provided the cDNA or gDNA that served as material.

Authors' analysis steps: Estimates of nucleated cell counts were drawn from the amplification of reference gene primers. The data were produced by immunoSEQ multiplex PCR, yet TCRdb's version contains in-frame clones alone and is incomplete. V and J calls and clone size are copied from that table; D and trimming were computed from the DNA. The repertoire has about 190,000 clones, 70% to 90% of them found once; the top ten carry about 5%. The germline V gene has CDR1 MRHNA and CDR2 SNTAGT. This CDR3 is 15 amino acids long. J lost 4 bases, V lost 6 bases, and 9 bases had no gene match. Material: peripheral blood. This chain joins TRBV6-4 and TRBJ1-1; 9 nucleotides agree with TRBD1. This receptor was obtained from a woman older than 75 with acute or convalescent COVID-19. The CDR3, as DNA: TGTGCCAGCAGGCCCCGGACAGGGGACAGCACTGAAGCTTTCTTT. This sequence encodes CASRPRTGDSTEAFF.